One T cell receptor (beta chain) is described in this entry. MiXCR was run by TCRdb on the 5' RACE reads, yielding one entry per CDR3 protein. The sample includes tens of thousands of distinct CDR3 sequences, about 16% of them seen just once. This entry comes from a study of HIV-infected patients and healthy controls. Trimming pared 0 bases from V and 15 bases from J, leaving 13 bases between. Per germline, CDR1 GTSNPN and CDR2 SVGIG (reference sequence). The CDR3 totals 11 residues. The gene calls are TRBV30 and TRBJ2-3; the D is unclear. The sequence came from a human donor in good health. Sequencing was performed on CD4+ T cells from blood. CDR3 amino acids: CAWSVKGPLYF. CDR3 bases: TGTGCCTGGAGTGTAAAGGGTCCGTTATATTTT.